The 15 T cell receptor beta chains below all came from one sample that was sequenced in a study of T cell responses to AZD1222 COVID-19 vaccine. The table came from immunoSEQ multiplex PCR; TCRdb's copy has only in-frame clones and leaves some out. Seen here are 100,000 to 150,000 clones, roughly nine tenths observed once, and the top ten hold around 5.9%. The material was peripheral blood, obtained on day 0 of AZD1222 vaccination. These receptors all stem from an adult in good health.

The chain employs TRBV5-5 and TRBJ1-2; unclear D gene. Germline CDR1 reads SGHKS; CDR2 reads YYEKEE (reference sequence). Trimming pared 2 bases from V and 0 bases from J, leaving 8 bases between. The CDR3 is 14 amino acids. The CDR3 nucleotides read TGTGCCAGCAGCTTCGCAGTACCTAACTATGGCTACACCTTC. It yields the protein CASSFAVPNYGYTF.

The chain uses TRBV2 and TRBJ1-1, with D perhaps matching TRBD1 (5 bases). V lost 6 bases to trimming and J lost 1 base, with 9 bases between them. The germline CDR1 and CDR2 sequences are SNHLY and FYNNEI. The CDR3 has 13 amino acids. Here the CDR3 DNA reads TGTGCCAGCAGGCTTCAGGGGAACACTGAAGCTTTCTTT. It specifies CASRLQGNTEAFF. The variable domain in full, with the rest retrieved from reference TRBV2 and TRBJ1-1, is EPEVTQTPSHQVTQMGQEVILRCVPISNHLYFYWYRQILGQKVEFLVSFYNNEISEKSEIFDDQFSVERPDGSNFTLKIRSTKLEDSAMYFCASRLQGNTEAFFGQGTRLTVV.

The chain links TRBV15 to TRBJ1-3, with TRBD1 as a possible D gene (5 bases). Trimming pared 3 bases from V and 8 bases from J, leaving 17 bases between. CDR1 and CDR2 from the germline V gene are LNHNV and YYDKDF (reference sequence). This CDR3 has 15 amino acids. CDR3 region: CATSRTGAYGDTIYF. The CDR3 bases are TGTGCCACCAGCAGGACCGGGGCCTACGGGGACACCATATATTTT.

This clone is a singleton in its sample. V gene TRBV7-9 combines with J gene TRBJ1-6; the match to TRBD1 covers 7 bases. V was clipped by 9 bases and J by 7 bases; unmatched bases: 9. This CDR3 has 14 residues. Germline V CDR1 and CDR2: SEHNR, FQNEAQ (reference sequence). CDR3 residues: CASAGDRTNSPLHF. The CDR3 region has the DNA TGTGCCAGTGCAGGGGACAGAACCAATTCACCCCTCCACTTT.

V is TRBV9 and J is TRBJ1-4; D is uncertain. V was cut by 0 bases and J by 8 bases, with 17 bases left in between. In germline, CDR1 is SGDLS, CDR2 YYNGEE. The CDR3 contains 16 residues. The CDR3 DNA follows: TGTGCCAGCAGCGTAGGGAGAGGGCTCGGGGTAGAAAAACTGTTTTTT. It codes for CASSVGRGLGVEKLFF.

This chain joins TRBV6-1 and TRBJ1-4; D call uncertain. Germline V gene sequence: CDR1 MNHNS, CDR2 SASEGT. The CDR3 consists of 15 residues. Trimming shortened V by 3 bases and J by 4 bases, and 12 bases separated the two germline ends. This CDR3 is CASSDLEGGNEKLFF. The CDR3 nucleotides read TGTGCCAGCAGTGATCTCGAGGGTGGTAATGAAAAACTGTTTTTT.

CDR3 DNA sequence: TGTGCCAGCAGTTACGTGGAGGGGGGGAACAATGAGCAGTTCTTC. Encoded protein: CASSYVEGGNNEQFF. The chain uses TRBV6-5 and TRBJ2-1; a possible D gene is TRBD2 (7 bases). Trimming cost V 2 bases and J 5 bases, with 13 bases left between them. Germline CDR1 is MNHEY and CDR2 is SVGAGI. This CDR3 spans 15 amino acids.

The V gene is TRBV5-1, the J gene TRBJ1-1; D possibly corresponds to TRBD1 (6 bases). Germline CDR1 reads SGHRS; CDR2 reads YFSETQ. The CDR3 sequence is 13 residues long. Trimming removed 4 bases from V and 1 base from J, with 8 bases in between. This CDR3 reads CASSKTGNTEAFF. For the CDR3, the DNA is TGCGCCAGCAGCAAGACAGGGAACACTGAAGCTTTCTTT. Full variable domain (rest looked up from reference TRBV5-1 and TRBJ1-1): KAGVTQTPRYLIKTRGQQVTLSCSPISGHRSVSWYQQTPGQGLQFLFEYFSETQRNKGNFPGRFSGRQFSNSRSEMNVSTLELGDSALYLCASSKTGNTEAFFGQGTRLTVV.

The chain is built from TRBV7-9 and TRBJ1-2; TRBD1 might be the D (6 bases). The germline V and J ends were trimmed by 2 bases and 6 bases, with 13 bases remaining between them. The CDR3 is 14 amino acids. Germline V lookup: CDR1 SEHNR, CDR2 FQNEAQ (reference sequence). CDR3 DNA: TGTGCCAGCAGCTTATCTAGTTCAGGGGATGGCTACACCTTC. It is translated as CASSLSSSGDGYTF.

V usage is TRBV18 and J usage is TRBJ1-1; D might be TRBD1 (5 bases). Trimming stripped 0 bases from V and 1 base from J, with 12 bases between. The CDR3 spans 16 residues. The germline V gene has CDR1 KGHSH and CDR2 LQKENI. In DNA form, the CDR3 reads TGTGCCAGCTCACCACCGTCCCGGGGCCCGAACACTGAAGCTTTCTTT. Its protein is CASSPPSRGPNTEAFF.

CDR3 loop: CASSPYTNTIYF. CDR3 sequence (DNA): TGTGCCAGCAGCCCGTATACCAACACCATATATTTT. The rearrangement joins TRBV9 to TRBJ1-3; D is uncertain. In germline, CDR1 is SGDLS, CDR2 YYNGEE. CDR3 length equals 12 residues. The V end was cut by 4 bases, the J end by 7 bases, with 9 bases between.

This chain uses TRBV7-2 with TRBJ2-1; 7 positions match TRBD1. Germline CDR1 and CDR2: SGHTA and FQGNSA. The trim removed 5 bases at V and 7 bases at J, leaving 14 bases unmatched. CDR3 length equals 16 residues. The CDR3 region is CASSPSPGQFTNEQFF. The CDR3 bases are TGTGCCAGCAGCCCGTCTCCGGGACAGTTTACGAATGAGCAGTTCTTC.

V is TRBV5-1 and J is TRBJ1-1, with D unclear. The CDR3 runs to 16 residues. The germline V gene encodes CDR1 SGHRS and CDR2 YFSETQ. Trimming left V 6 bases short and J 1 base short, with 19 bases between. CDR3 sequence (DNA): TGCGCCAGCACACCAGTATTAAGGTCGCCGAACACTGAAGCTTTCTTT. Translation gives CASTPVLRSPNTEAFF.

In nucleotides, the CDR3 is TGCGCCAGCAGCCAGGCCTGGGGCTACGAGCAGTACTTC. Its protein product is CASSQAWGYEQYF. The rearrangement uses TRBV4-1 and TRBJ2-7; D ambiguous. Germline V gives CDR1 MGHRA, CDR2 YSYEKL. The CDR3 extends over 13 amino acids. V gave up 3 bases and J gave up 3 bases, with 9 bases separating them.

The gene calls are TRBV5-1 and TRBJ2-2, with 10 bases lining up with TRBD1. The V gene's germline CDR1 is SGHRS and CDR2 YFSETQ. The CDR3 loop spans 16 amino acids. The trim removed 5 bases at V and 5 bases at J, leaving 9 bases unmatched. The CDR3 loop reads CASRSPGQGTTGELFF. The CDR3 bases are TGCGCCAGCAGATCCCCGGGACAGGGGACGACCGGGGAGCTGTTTTTT.